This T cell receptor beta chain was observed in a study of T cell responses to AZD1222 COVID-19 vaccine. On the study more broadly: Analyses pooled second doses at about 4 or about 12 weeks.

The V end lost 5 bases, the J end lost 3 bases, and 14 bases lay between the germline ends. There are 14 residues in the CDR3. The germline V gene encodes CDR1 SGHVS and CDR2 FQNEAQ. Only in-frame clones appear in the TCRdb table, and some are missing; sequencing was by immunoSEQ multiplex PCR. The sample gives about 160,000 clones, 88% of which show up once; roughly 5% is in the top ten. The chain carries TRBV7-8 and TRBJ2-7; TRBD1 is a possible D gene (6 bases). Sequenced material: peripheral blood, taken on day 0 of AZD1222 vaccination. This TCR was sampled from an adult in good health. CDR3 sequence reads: CASSLGHRNYEQYF. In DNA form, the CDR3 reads TGTGCCAGCAGCCTGGGACACCGAAACTACGAGCAGTACTTC. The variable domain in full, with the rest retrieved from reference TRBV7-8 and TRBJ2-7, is GAGVSQSPRYKVAKRGQDVALRCDPISGHVSLFWYQQALGQGPEFLTYFQNEAQLDKSGLPSDRFFAERPEGSVSTLKIQRTQQEDSAVYLCASSLGHRNYEQYFGPGTRLTVT.